The next 32 T cell receptor beta chains were all read from a single sample in a study of shared T cell receptors in the human thymus. Assay used: immunoSEQ multiplex PCR; TCRdb lists only in-frame clones, some missing. The sample has roughly 500,000 clones; around 78% are singletons. The data also belong to a second study, concerning human thymus T cells.

The sample consisted of thymocytes. These receptors were obtained from a boy less than two years old with a congenital heart defect.

The chain links TRBV10-3 to TRBJ2-7; 8 bases map to TRBD1. V trimming: 7 bases; J trimming: 2 bases; junction bases outside the gene matches: 7. The CDR3 has 14 amino acids. In germline, CDR1 is ENHRY, CDR2 SYGVKD. Written as DNA, the CDR3 is TGTGCCATCACCACAGGGGGTCCCCCCTACGAGCAGTACTTC. Its protein is CAITTGGPPYEQYF.

CDR3 nucleotides: TGTGCCTGGACCAATGTTGAGGGCCCCCGCTCTGGGGCCAACGTCCTGACTTTC. The encoded protein is CAWTNVEGPRSGANVLTF. The chain uses TRBV30 and TRBJ2-6; weak D call: TRBD2 (5 bases). The CDR3 extends over 18 amino acids. Germline V lookup: CDR1 GTSNPN, CDR2 SVGIG (reference sequence). V was cut by 4 bases and J by 0 bases, with 19 bases left in between.

This chain connects TRBV11-3 to TRBJ1-2, with a weak D call TRBD1 (5 bases). Germline V gene lookup returns CDR1 SGHNT and CDR2 YENEEA. Trimming left V 4 bases short and J 6 bases short, with 15 bases between. The CDR3 is 14 residues long. DNA for the CDR3: TGTGCCAGCAGCTCCCTGGGGCAGAGCCATGGCTACACCTTC. It is translated as CASSSLGQSHGYTF.

The rearrangement joins TRBV27 to TRBJ2-5; TRBD2 aligns across 7 bases. Trimming cost V 0 bases and J 5 bases; bases outside gene matches: 6. Looked up from germline, CDR1 is MNHEY and CDR2 is SMNVEV (reference sequence). This CDR3 has 15 residues. In DNA form, the CDR3 reads TGTGCCAGCAGTTTATCCGGACTAGGCTGGGAGACCCAGTACTTC. Its translation: CASSLSGLGWETQYF.

The chain links TRBV4-2 to TRBJ1-2, with D unclear. CDR3 length: 17 amino acids. Trimming stripped 1 base from V and 4 bases from J, with 19 bases between. Germline values: CDR1 LGHNA, CDR2 YNFKEQ. CDR3 in DNA: TGTGCCAGCAGCCAAGGTGGGCCCCGGCAGAAAACCTATGGCTACACCTTC. It specifies CASSQGGPRQKTYGYTF.

The gene calls are TRBV6-1 and TRBJ2-1; D is possibly TRBD2 (5 bases). The ends were cut back, 7 bases at V and 8 bases at J, with 15 bases in the middle. The CDR3 is 13 residues long. CDR1 and CDR2 (germline): MNHNS, SASEGT. CDR3 in DNA: TGTGCCAGCATTTGTACTCCCGGGGATGAGCAGTTCTTC. The encoded protein is CASICTPGDEQFF.

The chain has TRBV7-9 and TRBJ1-2; no firm D call. The V and J ends lost 0 bases and 0 bases respectively, with 5 bases between them. The CDR3 is 14 amino acids. The germline V gene has CDR1 SEHNR and CDR2 FQNEAQ (reference sequence). CDR3 region: CASSLASANYGYTF. As DNA, the CDR3 is TGTGCCAGCAGCTTAGCCTCAGCTAACTATGGCTACACCTTC.

The rearrangement uses TRBV4-3 and TRBJ2-1, with TRBD2 matching over 10 bases. There are 17 residues in the CDR3. Germline V gene data show CDR1 as LGHNA and CDR2 as YSLEER. J gave up 0 bases and V 4 bases, and 6 bases lay outside the gene matches. CDR3 protein: CASSPGASGSSYNEQFF. The CDR3, as DNA: TGCGCCAGCAGCCCAGGAGCTAGCGGGAGCTCCTACAATGAGCAGTTCTTC.

The CDR3 sequence: CASSGGRTEAFF. CDR3 nucleotides: TGTGCCTCCTCAGGGGGTAGGACTGAAGCTTTCTTT. The chain recombines TRBV15 with TRBJ1-1; 7 positions match TRBD1. The CDR3 runs to 12 residues. The J segment lost 5 bases and the V segment lost 11 bases, leaving 8 bases of the junction unmatched. Germline V gives CDR1 LNHNV, CDR2 YYDKDF (reference sequence).

This clone was found a few times. The V gene is TRBV4-3, the J gene TRBJ2-2; D may be TRBD2 (5 bases). Germline V gene sequence: CDR1 LGHNA, CDR2 YSLEER. V gave up 3 bases and J gave up 6 bases, with 17 bases separating them. This CDR3 spans 16 amino acids. The CDR3 region is CASSQDPEGPPGELFF. CDR3 bases: TGCGCCAGCAGCCAGGATCCAGAGGGCCCTCCCGGGGAGCTGTTTTTT.

The rearrangement uses TRBV7-2 and TRBJ1-3, with a tentative D call TRBD1 (6 bases). This CDR3 has 17 amino acids. V lost 5 bases, J lost 2 bases, and 19 bases lay in between. The germline V gene has CDR1 SGHTA and CDR2 FQGNSA. This CDR3 is CASSPTEDREPGNTIYF. The CDR3, as DNA: TGTGCCAGCAGCCCCACCGAGGACAGAGAGCCTGGAAACACCATATATTTT.

V and J are TRBV5-4 and TRBJ2-3; TRBD1 matches 7 bases. There are 18 residues in the CDR3. J was trimmed by 1 base and V by 0 bases; bases with no gene match: 11. Looked up from germline, CDR1 is SGHNT and CDR2 is YYREEE (reference sequence). As DNA, the CDR3 is TGTGCCAGCAGCTTGGGTCTAGGGGGCGCTTTGGGCACAGATACGCAGTATTTT. Residues: CASSLGLGGALGTDTQYF. Drawing the rest from reference TRBV5-4 and TRBJ2-3, the complete variable domain is ETGVTQSPTHLIKTRGQQVTLRCSSQSGHNTVSWYQQALGQGPQFIFQYYREEENGRGNFPPRFSGLQFPNYSSELNVNALELDDSALYLCASSLGLGGALGTDTQYFGPGTRLTVL.

This clone has just a few counts. The chain carries TRBV13 and TRBJ1-2; 7 bases are a match to TRBD1. CDR3 length equals 17 residues. J gave up 4 bases and V 2 bases, and 13 bases lay outside the gene matches. CDR1 and CDR2 (germline): PRHDT, FYEKMQ (reference sequence). The CDR3 here is CASSLSSDRPGVYGYTF. In DNA form, the CDR3 reads TGTGCCAGCAGCTTATCCTCGGACAGGCCCGGAGTCTATGGCTACACCTTC. The entire variable domain, with the rest obtained from reference TRBV13 and TRBJ1-2, is as follows: AAGVIQSPRHLIKEKRETATLKCYPIPRHDTVYWYQQGPGQDPQFLISFYEKMQSDKGSIPDRFSAQQFSDYHSELNMSSLELGDSALYFCASSLSSDRPGVYGYTFGSGTRLTVV.

V usage is TRBV28 and J usage is TRBJ1-2; TRBD1 is a possible D gene (5 bases). This CDR3 is 18 amino acids long. The V end was cut by 3 bases, the J end by 2 bases, with 22 bases between. Germline loops: CDR1 MDHEN, CDR2 SYDVKM. The CDR3 DNA reads as TGTGCCAGCAGTTTCTATTCCGTCAGGGCAGGGAACAACTATGGCTACACCTTC. Translating gives CASSFYSVRAGNNYGYTF.

The chain uses TRBV28 and TRBJ2-1, with 16 bases fitting TRBD2. V was pared by 5 bases and J by 7 bases, with 11 bases of the junction left unmatched. Germline lookup yields CDR1 MDHEN and CDR2 SYDVKM. There are 18 residues in the CDR3. The CDR3: CASSPRGTSGRACNEQFF. The CDR3 region has the DNA TGTGCCAGCAGTCCCCGGGGGACTAGCGGGAGGGCCTGTAATGAGCAGTTCTTC.

This chain links TRBV27 with TRBJ2-7, with TRBD2 identical over 13 bases. Unmatched junction bases numbered 10, after V lost 3 bases and J lost 5 bases. CDR1 and CDR2 from the germline V gene are MNHEY and SMNVEV (reference sequence). CDR3 size: 17 residues. As DNA, the CDR3 is TGTGCCAGCAGTTTCCAACTAGCGGGAGGGCCTTTAGACGAGCAGTACTTC. It translates to CASSFQLAGGPLDEQYF.

J is TRBJ2-7 and V is TRBV7-7; 13 bases fit TRBD2. The CDR3 length is 14 residues. V was pared by 5 bases and J by 7 bases, with 5 bases of the junction left unmatched. Germline V gene sequence: CDR1 SSHAT, CDR2 FNYEAQ (reference sequence). This chain's CDR3 is CASSPGLAGEEQYF. The CDR3 DNA reads as TGTGCCAGCAGCCCAGGACTAGCGGGAGAAGAGCAGTACTTC.

In regard to this clone: Other DNA sequences in the sample encode the same CDR3. The chain employs TRBV20-1 and TRBJ1-2; D is uncertain. The CDR3 is made up of 11 amino acids. V dropped 3 bases and J dropped 6 bases, with 8 bases sitting between them. Germline V gene lookup returns CDR1 DFQATT and CDR2 SNEGSKA (reference sequence). CDR3 nucleotides: TGCAGTGCTAGTACCGGGGATGGCTACACCTTC. Amino acids: CSASTGDGYTF.

The gene calls are TRBV7-9 and TRBJ2-2, with 7 bases aligning to TRBD2. The J segment lost 4 bases and the V segment lost 8 bases, leaving 4 bases of the junction unmatched. The germline gives CDR1 SEHNR, CDR2 FQNEAQ (reference sequence). The CDR3 has 13 residues. CDR3 sequence: CASWERGTGELFF. In DNA form, the CDR3 reads TGTGCCAGCTGGGAGCGGGGCACCGGGGAGCTGTTTTTT.

The CDR3 is CAIRGGSNRNTIYF. The CDR3 DNA sequence: TGTGCCATCAGGGGGGGGTCAAATAGAAACACCATATATTTT. The J gene is TRBJ1-3, the V gene TRBV10-3, with D perhaps matching TRBD1 (5 bases). Germline CDR1 reads ENHRY; CDR2 reads SYGVKD. With 6 bases removed from V and 5 bases from J, the gap between germline ends came to 14 bases. This CDR3 region has 14 residues.

The rearrangement joins TRBV7-3 to TRBJ1-5; D perhaps matches TRBD1 (5 bases). CDR1 is SGHTA, CDR2 FQGTGA, per germline. This CDR3 is built from 19 residues. V lost 2 bases to trimming and J lost 0 bases, with 20 bases between them. The CDR3 region has the DNA TGTGCCAGCAGCTTAGGCGGCAGGGTGGCACCCTATAGCAATCAGCCCCAGCATTTT. Translation gives CASSLGGRVAPYSNQPQHF. Combining the CDR3 with reference TRBV7-3 and TRBJ1-5 gives the whole variable domain GAGVSQTPSNKVTEKGKYVELRCDPISGHTALYWYRQSLGQGPEFLIYFQGTGAADDSGLPNDRFFAVRPEGSVSTLKIQRTERGDSAVYLCASSLGGRVAPYSNQPQHFGDGTRLSIL.

The V gene is TRBV9, the J gene TRBJ2-7; D might be TRBD2 (6 bases). The CDR3 has 15 amino acids. Trimming shortened V by 0 bases and J by 2 bases, and 12 bases separated the two germline ends. CDR1 SGDLS and CDR2 YYNGEE come from the germline V gene. The CDR3 sequence: CASSVGAEGTYEQYF. The CDR3 DNA reads as TGTGCCAGCAGCGTAGGGGCGGAGGGGACCTACGAGCAGTACTTC.

The V and J genes are TRBV4-2 and TRBJ2-1; D is perhaps TRBD2 (6 bases). V was pared by 3 bases and J by 9 bases, with 24 bases between. Germline lookup yields CDR1 LGHNA and CDR2 YNFKEQ. This CDR3 has 17 residues. The CDR3 region has the DNA TGTGCCAGCAGCCAGGACCCTGGAGGGACTTCCCCTTCTGAGCAGTTCTTC. Translating it yields CASSQDPGGTSPSEQFF.

The gene calls are TRBV2 and TRBJ2-7; D might be TRBD2 (5 bases). The CDR3 has 14 residues. Germline CDR1 and CDR2: SNHLY and FYNNEI. Trimming shortened V by 4 bases and J by 5 bases, and 15 bases separated the two germline ends. The CDR3 reads CASSGEGLDHEQYF. The CDR3 DNA sequence: TGTGCCAGCAGTGGGGAAGGACTCGACCACGAGCAGTACTTC.

The chain uses TRBV30 and TRBJ2-3; 10 bases are shared with TRBD2. This CDR3 comprises 17 residues. The V gene's germline CDR1 is GTSNPN and CDR2 SVGIG (reference sequence). V was pared by 2 bases and J by 0 bases, with 8 bases of the junction left unmatched. CDR3 sequence (DNA): TGTGCCTGGAGTTTGGCAGCGGGAGGGGTTAGCACAGATACGCAGTATTTT. Protein sequence: CAWSLAAGGVSTDTQYF. Full variable domain (missing parts from reference TRBV30 and TRBJ2-3): SQTIHQWPATLVQPVGSPLSLECTVEGTSNPNLYWYRQAAGRGLQLLFYSVGIGQISSEVPQNLSASRPQDRQFILSSKKLLLSDSGFYLCAWSLAAGGVSTDTQYFGPGTRLTVL.

This clone was picked up a small number of times. The chain couples TRBV19 to TRBJ1-5; TRBD1 matches 9 bases. This CDR3 has 17 amino acids. Germline assignment: CDR1 LNHDA and CDR2 SQIVND (reference sequence). V gave up 6 bases and J gave up 4 bases; unmatched junction bases: 13. This CDR3 is CASSLGQGRIGNQPQHF. The CDR3 DNA reads TGTGCCAGTAGCTTGGGACAGGGCCGGATAGGGAATCAGCCCCAGCATTTT.

This chain joins TRBV4-1 and TRBJ1-2; maybe TRBD1 (6 bases). Germline V gene data show CDR1 as MGHRA and CDR2 as YSYEKL. V was shortened by 0 bases and J by 5 bases, with 25 bases between the two germline ends. CDR3 size: 19 residues. CDR3 region: CASSQDPKRGGGLRYGYTF. The CDR3 bases are TGCGCCAGCAGCCAAGACCCGAAAAGGGGTGGGGGCCTGCGATATGGCTACACCTTC.

This clone showed up just a few times. The CDR3 is CASGLARIENNYGYTF. In nucleotides, the CDR3 is TGTGCTAGTGGTTTGGCAAGAATAGAGAATAACTATGGCTACACCTTC. The genes are TRBV12-5 and TRBJ1-2, with unresolved D. Germline V gene data show CDR1 as LGHNT and CDR2 as FRNRAP. The CDR3 length is 16 residues. The V and J ends lost 1 base and 1 base respectively, with 13 bases between them.

The V and J genes are TRBV5-1 and TRBJ2-7; 10 positions match TRBD2. This CDR3 contains 15 residues. The V segment lost 2 bases and the J segment 6 bases; nucleotides outside the gene matches: 8. Germline CDR1 SGHRS, CDR2 YFSETQ. The CDR3 DNA reads as TGCGCCAGCAGCTTAACTTCTAGCGGGAGAGGCGAGCAGTACTTC. Translating it yields CASSLTSSGRGEQYF.

The J gene is TRBJ2-1, the V gene TRBV7-2; 8 nucleotides align to TRBD2. Germline V lookup: CDR1 SGHTA, CDR2 FQGNSA. The CDR3 sequence is 16 residues long. Trimming removed 5 bases from V and 1 base from J; junction bases left unmatched: 7. The CDR3 sequence is CASSRLASASYNEQFF. Here the CDR3 DNA reads TGTGCCAGCAGCAGACTAGCGAGTGCTTCCTACAATGAGCAGTTCTTC.

The gene calls are TRBV4-3 and TRBJ2-1; D is undetermined. Germline V CDR1 and CDR2: LGHNA, YSLEER. The CDR3 runs to 13 residues. V was cut by 3 bases and J by 8 bases, with 11 bases left in between. This CDR3 is CASSHQLVDEQFF. The CDR3 coding sequence is TGCGCCAGCAGCCACCAACTGGTAGATGAGCAGTTCTTC.

The rearrangement uses TRBV10-3 and TRBJ1-2, with D tentatively TRBD1 (5 bases). The CDR3 is 11 residues long. Looked up from germline, CDR1 is ENHRY and CDR2 is SYGVKD. Trimming stripped 3 bases from V and 8 bases from J, with 7 bases between. CDR3 sequence (DNA): TGTGCCATCAGTGACAGGGCGGGCTACACCTTC. The encoded protein is CAISDRAGYTF.